A single sample is the source of the 22 T cell receptor beta chains below, sequenced in a study of cytomegalovirus exposure and HLA in healthy donors. PCR amplification relied on 60 Vbeta primers (plus 13 Jbeta primers). The repertoire was sequenced with immunoSEQ multiplex PCR; TCRdb's copy has only in-frame clones and lacks some. The sample includes 150,000 to 200,000 clones, around 80% seen only once; the top ten take roughly 6.3%. The sample consisted of PBMCs. Source of these receptors: a male donor in good health and CMV-seropositive.

The sample holds one count of this clone. The gene calls are TRBV27 and TRBJ2-7; 8 bases line up with TRBD1. From germline, CDR1 is MNHEY and CDR2 SMNVEV (reference sequence). This CDR3 is 16 amino acids long. The V segment lost 6 bases and the J segment 2 bases; nucleotides outside the gene matches: 12. The CDR3 bases are TGTGCCAGCAGGCCGAACCGGGACAGGCGCGCCTACGAGCAGTACTTC. It codes for CASRPNRDRRAYEQYF.

V usage is TRBV10-3 and J usage is TRBJ2-7; D is uncertain. This CDR3 has 14 residues. Germline V gene data show CDR1 as ENHRY and CDR2 as SYGVKD. V dropped 4 bases and J dropped 2 bases, with 12 bases sitting between them. DNA of the CDR3: TGTGCCATCAGTGTTGGCGGCTCCACCTACGAGCAGTACTTC. Translating gives CAISVGGSTYEQYF.

This chain joins TRBV6-5 and TRBJ2-7, with 9 nucleotides matching TRBD1. Per germline, CDR1 MNHEY and CDR2 SVGAGI. V gave up 2 bases and J gave up 4 bases; unmatched junction bases: 6. The CDR3 has 15 amino acids. Here the CDR3 DNA reads TGTGCCAGCAGTTACACCCCGACAGGGGGGTACGAGCAGTACTTC. Its translation: CASSYTPTGGYEQYF.

This rearrangement joins TRBV7-9 to TRBJ2-2; tentatively, D is TRBD2 (5 bases). Germline CDR1 is SEHNR and CDR2 is FQNEAQ (reference sequence). The CDR3 sequence is 17 residues long. Trimming cost V 2 bases and J 0 bases, with 13 bases left between them. This chain's CDR3 is CASSLKYGNANTGELFF. The DNA for the CDR3 is TGTGCCAGCAGCTTAAAATACGGGAACGCGAACACCGGGGAGCTGTTTTTT.

The table lists this clone with a few counts. The gene calls are TRBV5-1 and TRBJ1-1, with D unclear. Germline lookup yields CDR1 SGHRS and CDR2 YFSETQ. The CDR3 has 13 residues. The ends were cut back, 5 bases at V and 2 bases at J, with 10 bases in the middle. CDR3 loop: CASSSQANTEAFF. The CDR3 DNA reads TGCGCCAGCAGTTCCCAGGCAAACACTGAAGCTTTCTTT.

This clone turned up a few times. The chain combines TRBV6-1 with TRBJ2-2, with 7 bases that match TRBD2. CDR1 MNHNS and CDR2 SASEGT come from the germline V gene. The ends lost 6 bases at V and 2 bases at J; junction bases unmatched: 3. The CDR3 is made up of 14 amino acids. The CDR3 DNA is TGTGCCAGCAGCACTAGCGCCAACACCGGGGAGCTGTTTTTT. Translating gives CASSTSANTGELFF.

The chain has TRBV18 and TRBJ2-2, with 7 positions matching TRBD2. CDR1 KGHSH and CDR2 LQKENI come from the germline V gene. V trimming: 0 bases; J trimming: 4 bases; junction bases outside the gene matches: 5. The CDR3 is 16 residues long. The CDR3 is CASSPPTGGITGELFF. CDR3 DNA sequence: TGTGCCAGCTCACCACCGACGGGAGGTATCACCGGGGAGCTGTTTTTT.

The rearrangement joins TRBV9 to TRBJ2-7; TRBD2 is a possible D gene (6 bases). This CDR3 comprises 15 residues. Trimming took off 0 bases at V and 2 bases at J, with 12 bases between the two ends. Germline V gene sequence: CDR1 SGDLS, CDR2 YYNGEE. CDR3 bases: TGTGCCAGCAGCGTAGCCCCGGGACTTACCTACGAGCAGTACTTC. This translates into CASSVAPGLTYEQYF.

The CDR3 bases are TGCGCCAGCAGTCTACTAGCGGCGAGCACAGATACGCAGTATTTT. This encodes CASSLLAASTDTQYF. The chain carries TRBV5-1 and TRBJ2-3; 8 nucleotides agree with TRBD2. Germline values: CDR1 SGHRS, CDR2 YFSETQ. V dropped 5 bases and J dropped 0; count of bases not matched to a gene: 5. The CDR3 extends over 15 amino acids.

The V gene is TRBV19, the J gene TRBJ1-1; 10 bases match TRBD1. Germline V gene sequence: CDR1 LNHDA, CDR2 SQIVND (reference sequence). With V trimmed by 6 bases and J by 10 bases, 11 bases remained unmatched. The CDR3 is made up of 14 amino acids. CDR3 sequence (DNA): TGTGCCAGTAGGGGGACAGGGGCCACCTCTCGAGCTTTCTTT. Protein sequence: CASRGTGATSRAFF.

The rearrangement links TRBV28 to TRBJ2-4, with TRBD2 identical over 10 bases. The V gene end was trimmed by 6 bases and the J gene end by 7 bases; junction bases not matched to a gene: 12. The CDR3 is 16 residues long. Germline V gives CDR1 MDHEN, CDR2 SYDVKM. The DNA for the CDR3 is TGTGCCAGCAGCTCGACTGGACTAGCGGTAGTTAACATTCAGTACTTC. This encodes CASSSTGLAVVNIQYF.

Only one count was recorded for this clone. The chain recombines TRBV27 with TRBJ2-7; 12 bases align to TRBD2. Germline loops: CDR1 MNHEY, CDR2 SMNVEV (reference sequence). The CDR3 is 15 residues long. V was clipped by 3 bases and J by 7 bases; unmatched bases: 7. CDR3 region: CASSFSLAGGGEQYF. In nucleotides, the CDR3 is TGTGCCAGCAGTTTCTCACTAGCGGGAGGTGGGGAGCAGTACTTC.

The sample holds one count of this clone. The chain combines TRBV10-3 with TRBJ2-1; D possibly corresponds to TRBD2 (7 bases). The CDR3 consists of 16 residues. Per germline, CDR1 ENHRY and CDR2 SYGVKD. In nucleotides, the CDR3 is TGTGCGCTACAAGCGTTCATCGGGGAGGGGGGGAATGAGCAGTTCTTC. Protein: CALQAFIGEGGNEQFF.

This sequence joins TRBV5-6 and TRBJ2-3; a possible D gene is TRBD1 (6 bases). The germline V gene encodes CDR1 SGHDT and CDR2 YYEEEE. With 3 bases removed from V and 4 bases from J, the gap between germline ends came to 6 bases. CDR3 size: 12 residues. CDR3 amino acids: CASSWGPDTQYF. CDR3 in DNA: TGTGCCAGCAGCTGGGGGCCAGATACGCAGTATTTT.

The rearrangement links TRBV28 to TRBJ2-3, with D possibly matching TRBD1 (5 bases). CDR1 and CDR2 (germline): MDHEN, SYDVKM. The CDR3 contains 13 residues. Trimming took off 4 bases at V and 9 bases at J, with 14 bases between the two ends. DNA of the CDR3: TGTGCCAGCAGTTCGGAACAGGACGTAACGCAGTATTTT. This sequence encodes CASSSEQDVTQYF.

This chain connects TRBV4-2 to TRBJ2-7; 9 nucleotides agree with TRBD2. CDR1 and CDR2 from the germline V gene are LGHNA and YNFKEQ. V shed 1 base and J 0 bases; nucleotides not matched to a gene: 1. CDR3 length equals 15 residues. The CDR3 protein is CASSQVTSGSYEQYF. DNA of the CDR3: TGTGCCAGCAGCCAAGTGACTAGCGGCTCCTACGAGCAGTACTTC.

This clone was counted a single time. This sequence joins TRBV10-3 and TRBJ1-1; 8 bases align to TRBD1. Germline V CDR1 and CDR2: ENHRY, SYGVKD. This CDR3 region has 14 residues. The trim removed 4 bases at V and 5 bases at J, leaving 6 bases unmatched. CDR3 nucleotides: TGTGCCATCAGTGTGCACACAGGGGGGACTGAAGCTTTCTTT. As protein: CAISVHTGGTEAFF.

This clone appeared a few times. CDR3 in DNA: TGCAGCGTTGAAGGGCAGAGCTTTCGGGGGCAGTACTTC. As protein: CSVEGQSFRGQYF. The chain couples TRBV29-1 to TRBJ2-7, with TRBD2 as a possible D gene (5 bases). Per the germline V gene, CDR1 is SQVTM and CDR2 is ANQGSEA. This CDR3 is built from 13 residues. V was pared by 1 base and J by 9 bases, with 16 bases between.

The genes are TRBV27 and TRBJ1-1; D perhaps matches TRBD1 (5 bases). This CDR3 spans 15 amino acids. The germline V gene has CDR1 MNHEY and CDR2 SMNVEV (reference sequence). Trimming left V 8 bases short and J 4 bases short, with 20 bases between. The CDR3 is CASRRSWERGTEAFF. Here the CDR3 DNA reads TGTGCCAGCCGTAGAAGTTGGGAAAGGGGCACTGAAGCTTTCTTT.

The V gene is TRBV6-4, the J gene TRBJ2-1; the match to TRBD1 covers 11 bases. CDR3 length: 16 residues. V gave up 2 bases and J gave up 9 bases; unmatched junction bases: 9. Germline V lookup: CDR1 MRHNA, CDR2 SNTAGT. Here the CDR3 DNA reads TGTGCCAGCAGTGACGCCCCGGGACAGGGGGGCAGTGAGCAGTTCTTC. As protein: CASSDAPGQGGSEQFF.

This clone was picked up one time. The rearrangement joins TRBV7-2 to TRBJ2-3; D not resolved. The V gene's germline CDR1 is SGHTA and CDR2 FQGNSA. The CDR3 spans 14 residues. V was cut by 1 base and J by 6 bases, with 11 bases left in between. This CDR3 reads CASSLVSPSDTQYF. CDR3 DNA sequence: TGTGCCAGCAGCTTAGTGAGCCCTTCCGATACGCAGTATTTT.

The rearrangement joins TRBV7-6 to TRBJ2-5; a weak D match, TRBD2 (6 bases). The V gene lost 5 bases and the J gene lost 7 bases, with 14 bases spanning the gap. The germline V gene encodes CDR1 SGHVS and CDR2 FNYEAQ. The CDR3 runs to 13 residues. The CDR3 sequence is CASSTGEERTQYF. CDR3 in DNA: TGTGCCAGCAGCACGGGGGAGGAGAGGACCCAGTACTTC. Full variable domain (remainder filled in from reference TRBV7-6 and TRBJ2-5): GAGVSQSPRYKVTKRGQDVALRCDPISGHVSLYWYRQALGQGPEFLTYFNYEAQQDKSGLPNDRFSAERPEGSISTLTIQRTEQRDSAMYRCASSTGEERTQYFGPGTRLLVL.